A selection of T cell receptor beta chains follows, all from one sample in a study of blood T cell repertoires in COVID-19. Clones were sequenced by immunoSEQ multiplex PCR, and TCRdb holds only the in-frame ones, with some missing. The table lists fewer than 300,000 clones, around 83% of them singletons, with 4.5% to 7% in the top ten. The specimen sequenced was peripheral blood. The source is a man at least 80 years old with acute or convalescent COVID-19. The CDR3 runs from the conserved cysteine through the conserved F or W. A D gene is named only where the DNA matches it firmly. Some rows mark clone size as missing; the rest say once, few, many or name a class of expanded clone.

DNA,CDR3,J,size,V,D
TGCAGTGCTGGACTGAATGAAAAACTGTTTTTT,CSAGLNEKLFF,TRBJ1-4,.,TRBV20-1,.
TGTGCCAGCAGTTTCACAGGGGGCTGGGAGACCCAGTACTTC,CASSFTGGWETQYF,TRBJ2-5,few,TRBV6-5,TRBD1
TGCGCCAGCAGCCCGGGGACAGGGTCACACTACGAGCAGTACTTC,CASSPGTGSHYEQYF,TRBJ2-7,once,TRBV5-1,TRBD1
TGTGCCAGCAGCCCGGGACAGGGGGCTATAGATGAGCAGTTCTTC,CASSPGQGAIDEQFF,TRBJ2-1,once,TRBV11-1,TRBD1
TGTGCCTTCGAAGGAGGGTCTTTAGTAGATACGCAGTATTTT,CAFEGGSLVDTQYF,TRBJ2-3,.,TRBV7-9,.
TGTGCCAGCACCGATGGGGGACAGGGTAAAAGAGGGGCTGAAGCTTTCTTT,CASTDGGQGKRGAEAFF,TRBJ1-1,.,TRBV2,TRBD1
TGTGCCAGCAGCTCCGGGACAGGGCCGAACACCGGGGAGCTGTTTTTT,CASSSGTGPNTGELFF,TRBJ2-2,.,TRBV7-9,TRBD1
TGCAGTGCTAGTGAACCTCTAGGCGGCTACGAGCAGTACTTC,CSASEPLGGYEQYF,TRBJ2-7,.,TRBV20-1,.
TGTGCCAGCAGCCAAGATCAAGGAGACCGCTACGAGCAGTACTTC,CASSQDQGDRYEQYF,TRBJ2-7,few,TRBV4-2,.
TGTGCCAGCAGTTTAATGACACAATCTGGCTACACCTTC,CASSLMTQSGYTF,TRBJ1-2,once,TRBV12-3/TRBV12-4,.
TGTGCCAGCAGCAACCGGCGGGCCTACGAGCAGTACTTC,CASSNRRAYEQYF,TRBJ2-7,.,TRBV6-2/TRBV6-3,.
TGTGCCAGCAGCTTAGCTGGGCCTCGCTACGAGCAGTACTTC,CASSLAGPRYEQYF,TRBJ2-7,.,TRBV11-2,.
TGTGCCAGCCGACGGGACAGGCTTAGCAATCAGCCCCAGCATTTT,CASRRDRLSNQPQHF,TRBJ1-5,.,TRBV27,TRBD1
TGTGCCTGGAGTGTACGGATTCCGGGTTCCTACGAGCAGTACTTC,CAWSVRIPGSYEQYF,TRBJ2-7,once,TRBV30,.
TGTGCCAGCAGCCCAAGGAACCCAACTAGGAGCTACGATGAGCAGTTCTTC,CASSPRNPTRSYDEQFF,TRBJ2-1,.,TRBV9,.
TGCGCCAGCAGCTCGGGACAGGTCGGGGAGCTGTTTTTT,CASSSGQVGELFF,TRBJ2-2,.,TRBV5-1,TRBD1
TGTGCCAGCAGCCGCGGACTCCCCACGCCTGAGCAGTTCTTC,CASSRGLPTPEQFF,TRBJ2-1,.,TRBV6-6,.
TGTGCCAGCAGTCGGACAACCTACGAGCAGTACTTC,CASSRTTYEQYF,TRBJ2-7,few,TRBV6-2/TRBV6-3,.
TGTGCCAGCAGCCAAGCGACAGGGGCTGAAGCTTTCTTT,CASSQATGAEAFF,TRBJ1-1,.,TRBV3-1/TRBV3-2,TRBD1
TGTGCCAGCAGTGGGGGGCCCTCAGAAAGCTCCTATAATTCACCCCTCCACTTT,CASSGGPSESSYNSPLHF,TRBJ1-6,.,TRBV6-1,.
TGCGCCAGCAGCCAAGTCCTAGCGGGAGGACGTTACCAAGAGACCCAGTACTTC,CASSQVLAGGRYQETQYF,TRBJ2-5,.,TRBV4-1,TRBD2
TGTGCCAGCAGTAGCGAGACCTCCAGGGGGCCAGGGCAGCCCCAGCATTTT,CASSSETSRGPGQPQHF,TRBJ1-5,few,TRBV2,TRBD1
TGTGCCTGGACAGGACTTAACTATGGCTACACCTTC,CAWTGLNYGYTF,TRBJ1-2,.,TRBV30,.
TGCAGCGTAAAGTCCAGGGGCTCCTACGAGCAGTACTTC,CSVKSRGSYEQYF,TRBJ2-7,.,TRBV29-1,.
TGTGCCAGCAGCCTTGGGCTTGGGACAGGGTTTAATGAGCAGTTCTTC,CASSLGLGTGFNEQFF,TRBJ2-1,.,TRBV5-5,TRBD1
TGTGCCAGCAGTGGATGGGGGGGGCTTCGAGGGCGAACAGATACGCAGTATTTT,CASSGWGGLRGRTDTQYF,TRBJ2-3,.,TRBV2,.
TGTGCCAGCAGCTTCTTCTCTTCGGAAGGGGGCACAGATACGCAGTATTTT,CASSFFSSEGGTDTQYF,TRBJ2-3,.,TRBV11-3,.
TGTGCCAGCAACCCAGACAGGGTCCAAGAGACCCAGTACTTC,CASNPDRVQETQYF,TRBJ2-5,once,TRBV2,TRBD1
TGTGCCAGCAGCGTAGAGGCGACAGGGCGACTAGCCGGGGAGCTGTTTTTT,CASSVEATGRLAGELFF,TRBJ2-2,few,TRBV9,.
TGTGCCAGCAGTCACGGGAACACCGGGGAGCTGTTTTTT,CASSHGNTGELFF,TRBJ2-2,.,TRBV25-1,.
TGCGCCAGCAGCCAAGGGGGCTCGGACTATGGCTACACCTTC,CASSQGGSDYGYTF,TRBJ1-2,.,TRBV5-1,TRBD1
TGTGCCAGCAGCCCGGAACCTCCAGGGACCCAGTACTTC,CASSPEPPGTQYF,TRBJ2-5,once,TRBV2,.
TGTGCCAGCAGCTTAGCGCCGCAGAGCAATCAGCCCCAGCATTTT,CASSLAPQSNQPQHF,TRBJ1-5,once,TRBV7-2,.
TGTGCCAGCACGCTAGCGGGAAAGGGAGCGGATACGCAGTATTTT,CASTLAGKGADTQYF,TRBJ2-3,.,TRBV28,TRBD2
TGCAGCGTGGGGCTTGGAACTAATGAAAAACTGTTTTTT,CSVGLGTNEKLFF,TRBJ1-4,once,TRBV29-1,.
TGTGCCACCAGTGATGACTTGCAAGGACAGGTACGGTGGGGGGAGCTGTTTTTT,CATSDDLQGQVRWGELFF,TRBJ2-2,.,TRBV24-1,TRBD1
TGTGCCAGCAGCCATTCTCGGACACGTAATGAAAAACTGTTTTTT,CASSHSRTRNEKLFF,TRBJ1-4,.,TRBV3-1/TRBV3-2,.
TGTGCCAGCAGCGTTAGCTGGAGCTCCTACGAGCAGTACTTC,CASSVSWSSYEQYF,TRBJ2-7,.,TRBV9,.